This TCR beta chain was retrieved from a study of PD-L1 blockade in urothelial cancer. Study-level background: Samples came from 3 weeks, at the second dose, and 6 weeks into treatment. Blood samples had a median of roughly 140,000 T cells.

TCRdb's copy holds only in-frame clones and misses some; the assay was immunoSEQ multiplex PCR. The sample lists about 43,000 clones; approximately 90% were seen once. Patients had locally advanced or metastatic urothelial carcinoma. Each patient gave between 1 and 8 samples, pretreatment and on-treatment. Germline-derived CDR1 and CDR2 are SSHAT and FNYEAQ (reference sequence). The length of the CDR3 is 15 residues. V was clipped by 3 bases and J by 6 bases; unmatched bases: 8. Sequenced material: PBMCs, taken around atezolizumab (anti-PD-L1) treatment. This chain connects TRBV7-7 to TRBJ2-1, with TRBD2 identical over 7 bases. This clonotype was sampled from a woman aged 55-69 years with urothelial cancer. CDR3 residues: CASSLSPSGSNEQFF. The CDR3, as DNA: TGTGCCAGCAGCTTGTCGCCTAGCGGATCCAATGAGCAGTTCTTC.